The sequence of this T cell receptor (beta chain) was determined in a study of monozygotic twins with inflammatory bowel disease. Findings of the study overall: Using the inverse Simpson index, IBD patients had lower TCRbeta diversity than healthy co-twins. Perhaps reflecting limited power, concordant and discordant twins did not differ in repertoire similarity.

This CDR3 contains 12 residues. Germline values: CDR1 SEHNR, CDR2 FQNEAQ (reference sequence). On this clonotype: The antigen is not known.

Each CDR3 protein gets one entry in TCRdb, which reprocessed the 5' RACE reads and gives no DNA. This sample's table reports approximately 85,000 distinct CDR3 sequences. The chain carries TRBV7-9 and TRBJ1-6; TCRdb reports TRBD1, a call that lacks DNA to check it against. The sequence came from a human donor with ulcerative colitis or Crohn's disease, or a healthy co-twin of an affected twin (not recorded which). The sample consisted of blood. The CDR3 reads CASRARGSPLHF.